The 19 T cell receptor beta chains given below trace back to one sample, sequenced in a study of cytotoxic CD8 clonotypes in ibrutinib-treated CLL. The protocol was immunoSEQ multiplex PCR, while the TCRdb copy is restricted to in-frame clones and leaves out a portion. The sample records more than 10,000 clones, 75% to 85% being singletons. Sequencing used PBMCs, obtained at disease progression, from a patient treated with ibrutinib. These receptors were collected from a human donor with chronic lymphocytic leukemia.

This chain connects TRBV5-1 to TRBJ2-1, with D possibly called TRBD1 or TRBD2 (5 bases each). Trimming shortened V by 1 base and J by 3 bases, and 11 bases separated the two germline ends. The CDR3 runs to 15 residues. From germline, CDR1 is SGHRS and CDR2 YFSETQ. CDR3 in amino acids: CASSLPAGGYNEQFF. The CDR3 bases are TGCGCCAGCAGCTTGCCCGCTGGGGGCTACAATGAGCAGTTCTTC.

The CDR3 DNA sequence: TGCGCCAGCAGCTTGAGTGTTTCTGGAAACACCATATATTTT. Translation gives CASSLSVSGNTIYF. The chain has TRBV5-1 and TRBJ1-3, with D hard to call. Trimming removed 1 base at V and 1 base at J, with 6 bases between. The CDR3 runs to 14 residues. The V gene's germline CDR1 is SGHRS and CDR2 YFSETQ.

This rearrangement joins TRBV7-9 to TRBJ2-1, with a possible D match to TRBD1 (5 bases). The germline V and J ends were trimmed by 0 bases and 10 bases, with 16 bases remaining between them. The CDR3 loop spans 15 amino acids. The germline gives CDR1 SEHNR, CDR2 FQNEAQ (reference sequence). This CDR3 is CASSLAKGGAAEQFF. CDR3 sequence (DNA): TGTGCCAGCAGCTTAGCAAAGGGTGGGGCGGCGGAGCAGTTCTTC.

The chain links TRBV4-1 to TRBJ2-7, with D perhaps TRBD1 or TRBD2 (5 bases each). V lost 1 base and J 0 bases, leaving 10 bases between the germline ends. This CDR3 spans 15 amino acids. Germline V gives CDR1 MGHRA, CDR2 YSYEKL. The CDR3 DNA is TGCGCCAGCAGCCAAGTACCTGGGGGCTCCTACGAGCAGTACTTC. Amino acids: CASSQVPGGSYEQYF.

This clone was recorded once. The rearrangement joins TRBV19 to TRBJ2-5; 10 positions match TRBD2. Germline loops: CDR1 LNHDA, CDR2 SQIVND (reference sequence). The CDR3 spans 15 residues. V lost 3 bases, J lost 4 bases, and 5 bases stayed unmatched. The CDR3 loop reads CASSIGSGGGETQYF. The CDR3 DNA reads as TGTGCCAGTAGTATCGGAAGCGGGGGGGGAGAGACCCAGTACTTC.

The rearrangement links TRBV6-1 to TRBJ2-5; 12 bases are a match to TRBD1. The germline V gene encodes CDR1 MNHNS and CDR2 SASEGT. The CDR3 totals 19 residues. V shed 1 base and J 0 bases; nucleotides not matched to a gene: 9. CDR3 loop: CASSEEGQGASWYQETQYF. In DNA form, the CDR3 reads TGTGCCAGCAGTGAAGAGGGACAGGGGGCCTCGTGGTACCAAGAGACCCAGTACTTC.

J is TRBJ1-1 and V is TRBV12-5; no firm D call. The V end was cut by 2 bases, the J end by 0 bases, with 7 bases between. This CDR3 comprises 14 residues. Germline CDR1 reads LGHNT; CDR2 reads FRNRAP. CDR3 loop: CASGLYPMNTEAFF. The CDR3 DNA reads as TGTGCTAGTGGTTTGTACCCTATGAACACTGAAGCTTTCTTT.

The J gene is TRBJ1-1, the V gene TRBV7-9; D unclear. Between the trimmed V and J ends, which lost 5 bases and 4 bases, there was a span of 17 bases. Germline CDR1 and CDR2: SEHNR and FQNEAQ (reference sequence). The CDR3 has 15 amino acids. Here the CDR3 reads CASSPTGSLGTEAFF. The CDR3 DNA is TGTGCCAGCAGCCCCACGGGATCCCTGGGCACTGAAGCTTTCTTT.

This chain links TRBV9 with TRBJ2-3; 8 bases are a match to TRBD2. The trim removed 0 bases at V and 1 base at J, leaving 4 bases unmatched. Germline CDR1 SGDLS, CDR2 YYNGEE. The CDR3 runs 16 residues. CDR3 amino acids: CASSVVVSGGTDTQYF. CDR3 coding DNA: TGTGCCAGCAGCGTAGTGGTTAGCGGGGGCACAGATACGCAGTATTTT.

V usage is TRBV5-6 and J usage is TRBJ2-7, with 12 bases aligning to TRBD1. Germline V CDR1 and CDR2: SGHDT, YYEEEE. Trimming removed 4 bases from V and 4 bases from J; junction bases left unmatched: 6. The CDR3 totals 15 residues. CDR3 nucleotides: TGTGCCAGCAGCAGTAGGGACAGGGGGCAATACGAGCAGTACTTC. This translates into CASSSRDRGQYEQYF.

The rearrangement links TRBV7-8 to TRBJ2-2, with D perhaps being TRBD1 or TRBD2 (5 bases each). This CDR3 is 17 amino acids long. V lost 3 bases, J lost 2 bases, and 16 bases lay in between. Per the germline V gene, CDR1 is SGHVS and CDR2 is FQNEAQ. The CDR3 spells CASSFTGPPANTGELFF. CDR3 in DNA: TGTGCCAGCAGCTTTACGGGGCCCCCTGCAAACACCGGGGAGCTGTTTTTT.

The rearrangement joins TRBV5-1 to TRBJ2-3, with TRBD2 identical over 16 bases. The CDR3 runs to 20 residues. The V and J ends lost 4 bases and 3 bases, in that order; junction bases with no gene match: 14. CDR1 is SGHRS and CDR2 is YFSETQ in the germline V gene. The CDR3 DNA follows: TGCGCCAGCAGCAGGGACGGGACTAGCGGGAGGGCCGATGGGACAGATACGCAGTATTTT. This translates into CASSRDGTSGRADGTDTQYF.

The CDR3 DNA follows: TGTGCCAGCAGTTACGGGGGTAATACTGAAGCTTTCTTT. Translating it yields CASSYGGNTEAFF. The V and J genes are TRBV6-5 and TRBJ1-1; TRBD1 is a possible D gene (5 bases). With 2 bases removed from V and 5 bases from J, the gap between germline ends came to 9 bases. Germline CDR1 reads MNHEY; CDR2 reads SVGAGI. CDR3 length equals 13 residues.

The chain couples TRBV4-2 to TRBJ2-7; 10 bases fit TRBD1. Germline CDR1 reads LGHNA; CDR2 reads YNFKEQ. The length of the CDR3 is 15 residues. Unmatched junction bases numbered 10, after V lost 4 bases and J lost 7 bases. The CDR3 spells CASSPTGQGVREQYF. The CDR3 region has the DNA TGTGCCAGCAGCCCTACCGGACAGGGGGTAAGGGAGCAGTACTTC.

The chain couples TRBV10-3 to TRBJ2-1, with D maybe TRBD2 (5 bases). The V and J ends lost 11 bases and 1 base respectively, with 21 bases between them. Germline loops: CDR1 ENHRY, CDR2 SYGVKD. This CDR3 region has 16 residues. The CDR3 reads CAARKGLDLSYNEQFF. The CDR3 DNA reads as TGTGCCGCTCGCAAAGGACTTGACTTATCCTACAATGAGCAGTTCTTC.

This clone came up a few times. The J gene is TRBJ2-3, the V gene TRBV11-2; D is ambiguous. The CDR3 contains 11 residues. With 4 bases removed from V and 5 bases from J, the gap between germline ends came to 4 bases. The germline gives CDR1 SGHAT, CDR2 FQNNGV. In DNA, the CDR3 is TGTGCCAGCAGCTATGGAGATACGCAGTATTTT. It encodes CASSYGDTQYF.

This clone ranks as large (0.1 to 1%). The V call is TRBV5-1, the J call TRBJ2-1; 12 bases align to TRBD2. Germline loops: CDR1 SGHRS, CDR2 YFSETQ. Unmatched junction bases numbered 9, after V lost 1 base and J lost 7 bases. The CDR3 is 17 residues long. The CDR3 nucleotides read TGCGCCAGCAGCTTGTCGCCCCTAGCGGGAGGGGGGAATGAGCAGTTCTTC. It is translated as CASSLSPLAGGGNEQFF.

This clone was seen a single time. The rearrangement uses TRBV7-8 and TRBJ2-1; D is unclear. V lost 0 bases to trimming and J lost 10 bases, with 13 bases between them. The CDR3 extends over 14 amino acids. The germline CDR1 and CDR2 sequences are SGHVS and FQNEAQ. The CDR3 sequence: CASSLAAFNLEQFF. CDR3 DNA sequence: TGTGCCAGCAGCTTAGCGGCTTTTAACCTGGAGCAGTTCTTC.

This clone was observed once. This rearrangement joins TRBV5-1 to TRBJ1-1; D is ambiguous. Trimming pared 4 bases from V and 3 bases from J, leaving 13 bases between. CDR3 length: 14 residues. The germline CDR1 and CDR2 sequences are SGHRS and YFSETQ. This CDR3 reads CASSPLTDYTEAFF. CDR3 DNA: TGCGCCAGCAGCCCTTTGACGGATTACACTGAAGCTTTCTTT.